This is a list of T cell receptor beta chains from one sample in a study of spatial heterogeneity in lung cancer. TCRdb re-derived calls from the 5' RACE reads in MiXCR, one entry per CDR3 protein. The data hold about 2,800 distinct CDR3 sequences, with 11% observed a single time. Sequenced material: lung tumor tissue, taken at surgery. The receptors derive from a male donor with early-stage non-small cell lung cancer. Each CDR3 is given without its conserved first and last residue. Where a row states a size, it is once, few, many or the class of an expanded clone; other rows omit it.

TRBV30	TRBJ2-1	many	AWRQYNEQF
TRBV28	TRBJ2-3	medium-sized	ASSFLDTQY
TRBV7-2	TRBJ1-4	medium-sized	ASSLGGRGIEKLF
TRBV5-1	TRBJ2-5	medium-sized	ASSLGGATSQETQY
TRBV10-2	TRBJ2-7	many	ASSESKTGGRYEQY
TRBV7-8	TRBJ1-5	-	ASSLEHRADQPQH
TRBV28	TRBJ1-3	-	ASSLYGTGLGNTIY
TRBV7-9	TRBJ1-6	medium-sized	ASSLRDSPAEVH
TRBV27	TRBJ2-7	-	ASMLRPSYEQY
TRBV29-1	TRBJ1-4	medium-sized	SVKSATNEKLF
TRBV20-1	TRBJ2-5	medium-sized	SARDWGAAQETQY
TRBV6-5	TRBJ2-1	medium-sized	ASRRLGHYNEQF
TRBV6-4	TRBJ2-1	-	ASSDRAGASNEQF
TRBV5-1	TRBJ1-4	medium-sized	ASSSGQGSANEKLF
TRBV28	TRBJ2-6	medium-sized	ASSQQVSGANVLT
TRBV20-1	TRBJ2-3	many	SADHLDTQY
TRBV6-5	TRBJ2-7	once	ASSYSMGSEQY
TRBV4-2	TRBJ2-5	medium-sized	ASSRLAGGITETQY
TRBV6-5	TRBJ1-5	many	ASRGGGSNQPQH
TRBV11-2	TRBJ1-1	medium-sized	ASSSGSGTEAF
TRBV30	TRBJ1-3	many	AWTPGPGNTIY
TRBV29-1	TRBJ2-5	medium-sized	SVEVWDRGEETQY
TRBV15	TRBJ1-1	medium-sized	ATKTWNTEAF
TRBV12-3/TRBV12-4	TRBJ2-4	medium-sized	ASSLHGEPKNIQY
TRBV10-2	TRBJ2-2	medium-sized	ATRSGTNTGELF
TRBV12-3/TRBV12-4	TRBJ2-1	-	ASSVVGGEISYNEQF
TRBV6-2/TRBV6-3	TRBJ1-5	many	ASSSAGTAGRPQH
TRBV29-1	TRBJ2-1	many	SFGRQRVYNEQF
TRBV2	TRBJ1-5	medium-sized	ASTRLNSNQPQH
TRBV7-2	TRBJ1-2	medium-sized	ASSLEGGQGAPYYGYT
TRBV7-9	TRBJ2-6	medium-sized	ASSGEGVLT
TRBV29-1	TRBJ2-5	medium-sized	SAEGIVDQETQY
TRBV20-1	TRBJ2-3	medium-sized	SARKRGTDTQY
TRBV6-6	TRBJ2-5	medium-sized	ASIPPGTAGETQY
TRBV6-5	TRBJ2-3	medium-sized	ASSPGTDTQY
TRBV20-1	TRBJ2-7	-	SARGSRGGYEQY
TRBV7-2	TRBJ2-7	large	ASSLGARGGPHEQY
TRBV5-5	TRBJ2-7	medium-sized	ASSLAWDYEQY
TRBV7-2	TRBJ2-4	medium-sized	ASSFPGQGATYLAKNIQY
TRBV10-3	TRBJ2-3	medium-sized	AISESSGSTDTQY
TRBV18	TRBJ2-7	medium-sized	ASSRNPPVPGGGYEQY
TRBV6-5	TRBJ1-2	-	ASSYDSLANYGYT
TRBV7-8	TRBJ1-4	-	ASSLVGAPNEKLF